This T cell receptor beta chain was observed in a study of spatial heterogeneity in lung cancer. Study-wide findings and caveats: Expanded alpha and beta TCR counts within tumors tracked tumor mutation counts.

At least ten counts were recorded for this clonotype. Its matching antigen is unknown. In a library made to pick up alpha chains, this beta chain is a stray read with a size that means little. TCRdb ran MiXCR on the 5' RACE reads and lists one entry per CDR3 protein. Among about 1,100 distinct CDR3 sequences listed, over 10% were seen once. Sample time point: sample taken at primary tumor resection. Germline values: CDR1 MDHEN, CDR2 SYDVKM. V lost 2 bases to trimming and J lost 6 bases, with 15 bases between them. CDR3 length: 15 residues. The V call is TRBV28, the J call TRBJ2-3; D tentatively reads TRBD1 or TRBD2 (5 bases each). This specimen was lung tumor tissue, taken at surgery. The receptor comes from a male donor with early-stage non-small cell lung cancer. The CDR3 coding sequence is TGTGCCAGCAGTTTACGGGGCTTCGGGCTGGATACGCAGTATTTT. This gives the protein CASSLRGFGLDTQYF.